Below, one TCR beta chain is given with its context. This clone was picked up a small number of times. There is no known antigen for this receptor. The record has no base qualities; no much larger clone is one base away. The collaborating institutions used their own protocols to collect whole blood in K2EDTA tubes. For TCRbeta analysis, collaborators shipped samples in one of three forms: frozen whole blood, isolated PBMCs, or DNA extracted from either of those sample types. This specimen comes from a study of blood T cell repertoires in COVID-19 (dated by TCRdb to 2020 to 2021). With regard to the full study: Samples covering the acute and convalescent phases of COVID-19 were provided by collaborators in the United States, Italy and Spain. The samples were drawn from the first 160 participants of the ongoing ImmuneRACE study and from some 1,300 subjects provided by 6 global collaborators. The material from the prospective study consisted of cDNA or gDNA derived from T cells, B-cell-depleted T cells, or PBMCs. Where available, HLA class I and class II types were obtained from metadata supplied by the sample provider rather than from assay-based typing. A freely available public database, intended as a resource for researchers studying the immune response to SARS-CoV-2, is where the repertoires were released. Sample metadata almost always included a de-identified subject ID, COVID-19 status, age in years and sex. Subjects who had been exposed to COVID-19, were actively infected with it, or had recovered from it provided the deeply sampled blood TCRbeta repertoires that made up the dataset. Overall study outcomes, separate from this receptor: The amount of clinical and demographic metadata varied by source and participant and was provided uncurated.

TCRbeta CDR3 regions were amplified from genomic DNA by means of the immunoSEQ Assay, a bias-controlled multiplex PCR. The authors processed their data as follows. Within the assay, amplification of reference gene primers was used to estimate how many nucleated cells each sample contained. Sequence reads were collapsed and filtered to measure the absolute abundance of every unique TCRbeta CDR3 rearrangement. For each sample, productive Simpson clonality was calculated as the square root of Simpson's diversity index over productive rearrangements. TCRdb stores this immuneACCESS table with in-frame sequences only. Part of the clones is absent; in the studies checked, under half of the shortfall reflects unresolved V genes, and no reason is known for the rest. That table supplies the V and J calls and clone size; D and trimming were determined from the DNA. Within this sample are about 400,000 clones, with more than 75% of them counted one time only. Together, the top ten hold roughly 3.1% of the sample.

The sample comprised peripheral blood. The TCR sequence derives from a human donor in a cohort sampled during active COVID-19.

The CDR3 has the sequence CASLSPSTYNEQFF. The DNA sequence is TGTGCCAGTCTATCCCCCTCCACCTACAATGAGCAGTTCTTC. The rearrangement combines TRBV28 with TRBJ2-1, with no D gene named confidently. The CDR3 covers 14 residues, taking in both the cysteine and the phenylalanine. Just CDR3 DNA is preserved here, 42 bases in frame from base 1. Relative to germline, V is 9 bases shorter and J is 2 bases shorter, with 14 bases between their ends. Via the germline V gene, CDR1 is MDHEN and CDR2 SYDVKM.